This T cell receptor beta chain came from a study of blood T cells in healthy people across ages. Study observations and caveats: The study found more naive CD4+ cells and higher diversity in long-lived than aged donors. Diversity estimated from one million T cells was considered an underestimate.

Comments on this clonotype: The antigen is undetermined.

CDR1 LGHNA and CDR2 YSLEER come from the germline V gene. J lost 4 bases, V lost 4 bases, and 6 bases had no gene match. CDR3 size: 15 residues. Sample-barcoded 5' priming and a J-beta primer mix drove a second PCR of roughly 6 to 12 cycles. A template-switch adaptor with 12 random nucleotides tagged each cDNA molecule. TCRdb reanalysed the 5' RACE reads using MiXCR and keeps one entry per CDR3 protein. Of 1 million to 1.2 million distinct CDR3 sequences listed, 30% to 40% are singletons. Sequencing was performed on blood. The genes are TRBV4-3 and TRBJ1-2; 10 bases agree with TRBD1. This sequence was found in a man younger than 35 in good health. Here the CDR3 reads CASSREGQGSYGYTF. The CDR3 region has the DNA TGCGCCAGCAGCCGGGAGGGACAGGGGAGCTATGGCTACACCTTC.